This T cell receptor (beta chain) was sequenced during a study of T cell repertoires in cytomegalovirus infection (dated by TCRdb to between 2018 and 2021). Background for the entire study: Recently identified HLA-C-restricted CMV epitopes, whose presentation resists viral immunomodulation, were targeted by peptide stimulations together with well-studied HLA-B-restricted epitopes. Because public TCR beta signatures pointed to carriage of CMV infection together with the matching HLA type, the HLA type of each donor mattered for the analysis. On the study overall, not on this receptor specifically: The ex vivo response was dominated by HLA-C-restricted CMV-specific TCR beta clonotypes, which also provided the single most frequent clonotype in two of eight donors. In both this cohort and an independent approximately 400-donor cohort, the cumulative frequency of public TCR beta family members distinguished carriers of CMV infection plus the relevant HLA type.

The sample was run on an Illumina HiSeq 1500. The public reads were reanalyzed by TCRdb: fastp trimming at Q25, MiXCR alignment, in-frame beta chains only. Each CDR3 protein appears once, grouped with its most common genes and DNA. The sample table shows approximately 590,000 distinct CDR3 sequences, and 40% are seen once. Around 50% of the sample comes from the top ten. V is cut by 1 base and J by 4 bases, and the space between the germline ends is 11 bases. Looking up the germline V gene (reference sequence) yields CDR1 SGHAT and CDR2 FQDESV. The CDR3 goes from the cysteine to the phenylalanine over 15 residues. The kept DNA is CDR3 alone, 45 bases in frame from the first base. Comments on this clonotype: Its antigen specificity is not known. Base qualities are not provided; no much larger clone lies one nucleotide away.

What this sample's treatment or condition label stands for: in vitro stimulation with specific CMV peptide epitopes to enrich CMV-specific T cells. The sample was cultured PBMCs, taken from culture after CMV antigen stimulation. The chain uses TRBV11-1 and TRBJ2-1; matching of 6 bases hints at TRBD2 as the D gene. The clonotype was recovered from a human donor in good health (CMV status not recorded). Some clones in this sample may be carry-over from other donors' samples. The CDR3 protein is CASSLEPGAYNEQFF. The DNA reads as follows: TGTGCCAGCAGCTTAGAACCGGGAGCATACAATGAGCAGTTCTTC. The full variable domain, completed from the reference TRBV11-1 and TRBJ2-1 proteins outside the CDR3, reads EAEVAQSPRYKITEKSQAVAFWCDPISGHATLYWYRQILGQGPELLVQFQDESVVDDSQLPKDRFSAERLKGVDSTLKIQPAELGDSAMYLCASSLEPGAYNEQFFGPGTRLTVL.